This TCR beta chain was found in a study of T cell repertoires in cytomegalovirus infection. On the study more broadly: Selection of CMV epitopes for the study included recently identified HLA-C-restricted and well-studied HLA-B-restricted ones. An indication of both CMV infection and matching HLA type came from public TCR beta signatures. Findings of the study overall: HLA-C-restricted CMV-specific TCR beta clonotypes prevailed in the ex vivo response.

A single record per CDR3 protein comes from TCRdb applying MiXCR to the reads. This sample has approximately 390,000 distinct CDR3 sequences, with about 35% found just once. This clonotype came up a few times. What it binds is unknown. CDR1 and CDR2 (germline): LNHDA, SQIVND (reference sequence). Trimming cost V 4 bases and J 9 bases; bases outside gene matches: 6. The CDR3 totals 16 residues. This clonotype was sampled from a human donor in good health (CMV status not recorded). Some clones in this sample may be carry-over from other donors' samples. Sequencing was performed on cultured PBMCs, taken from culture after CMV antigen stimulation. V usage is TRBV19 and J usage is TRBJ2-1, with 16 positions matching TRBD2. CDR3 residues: CASSNGGTSGRAEQFF. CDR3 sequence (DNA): TGTGCCAGTAGTAATGGGGGGACTAGCGGGAGGGCTGAGCAGTTCTTC.